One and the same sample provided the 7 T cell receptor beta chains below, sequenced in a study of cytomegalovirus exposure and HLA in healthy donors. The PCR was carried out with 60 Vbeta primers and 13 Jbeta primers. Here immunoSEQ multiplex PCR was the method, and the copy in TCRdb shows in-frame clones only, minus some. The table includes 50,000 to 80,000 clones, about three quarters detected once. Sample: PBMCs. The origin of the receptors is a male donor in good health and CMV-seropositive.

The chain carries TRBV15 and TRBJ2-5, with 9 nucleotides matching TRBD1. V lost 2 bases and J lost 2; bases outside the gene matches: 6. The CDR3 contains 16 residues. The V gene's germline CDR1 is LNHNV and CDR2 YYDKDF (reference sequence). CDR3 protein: CATSRHRDRVQETQYF. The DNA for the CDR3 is TGTGCCACCAGCAGACACCGGGACAGGGTGCAAGAGACCCAGTACTTC.

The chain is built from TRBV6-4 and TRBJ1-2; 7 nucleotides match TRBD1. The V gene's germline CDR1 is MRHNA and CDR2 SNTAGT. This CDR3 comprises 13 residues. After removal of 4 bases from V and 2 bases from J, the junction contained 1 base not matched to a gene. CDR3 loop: CASSVDRNYGYTF. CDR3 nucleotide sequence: TGTGCCAGCAGTGTGGACAGGAACTATGGCTACACCTTC.

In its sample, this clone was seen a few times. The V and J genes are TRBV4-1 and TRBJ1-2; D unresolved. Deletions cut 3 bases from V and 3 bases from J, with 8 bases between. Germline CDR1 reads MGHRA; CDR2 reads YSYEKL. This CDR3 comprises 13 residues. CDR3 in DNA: TGCGCCAGCAGCCAGCAGAATGACTATGGCTACACCTTC. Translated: CASSQQNDYGYTF.

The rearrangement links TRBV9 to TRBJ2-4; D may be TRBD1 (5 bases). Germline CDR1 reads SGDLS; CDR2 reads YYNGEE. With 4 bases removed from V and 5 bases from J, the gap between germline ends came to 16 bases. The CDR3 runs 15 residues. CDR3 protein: CASSPHRQRENIQYF. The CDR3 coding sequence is TGTGCCAGCAGCCCTCATAGACAGAGAGAAAACATTCAGTACTTC.

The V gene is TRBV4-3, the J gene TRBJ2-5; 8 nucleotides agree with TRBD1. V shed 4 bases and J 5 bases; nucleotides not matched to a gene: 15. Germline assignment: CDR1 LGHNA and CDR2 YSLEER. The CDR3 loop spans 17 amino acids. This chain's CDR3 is CASSPRRTGLTFETQYF. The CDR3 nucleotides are TGCGCCAGCAGCCCTCGAAGGACAGGGTTGACATTTGAGACCCAGTACTTC.

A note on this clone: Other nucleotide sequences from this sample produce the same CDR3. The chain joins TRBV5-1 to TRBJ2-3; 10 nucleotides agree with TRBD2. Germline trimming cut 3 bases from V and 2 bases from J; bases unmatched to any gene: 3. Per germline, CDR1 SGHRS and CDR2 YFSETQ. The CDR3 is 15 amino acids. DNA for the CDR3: TGCGCCAGCAGCTCCCTAGCGGGGGACACAGATACGCAGTATTTT. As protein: CASSSLAGDTDTQYF.

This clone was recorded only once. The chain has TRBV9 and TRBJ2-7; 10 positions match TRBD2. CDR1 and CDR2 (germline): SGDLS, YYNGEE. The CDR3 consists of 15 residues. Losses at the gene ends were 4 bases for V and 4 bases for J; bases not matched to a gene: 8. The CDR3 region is CASSYSSGGAYEQYF. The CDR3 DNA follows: TGTGCCAGCAGCTACTCCAGCGGGGGGGCGTACGAGCAGTACTTC.